The 18 T cell receptor beta chains presented below share a single source sample, sequenced in a study of T cell responses to AZD1222 COVID-19 vaccine. TCRdb's copy holds only in-frame clones and misses some; the assay was immunoSEQ multiplex PCR. The sample has some 180,000 clones, 88% seen once. The sample consisted of peripheral blood, taken on day 0 of AZD1222 vaccination. The origin of the receptors is an adult in good health.

This sequence joins TRBV10-3 and TRBJ2-2, with 10 bases that match TRBD2. CDR3 length: 17 amino acids. V trimming: 2 bases; J trimming: 7 bases; junction bases outside the gene matches: 10. Per the germline V gene, CDR1 is ENHRY and CDR2 is SYGVKD. The CDR3 loop is CAISEGLAGAHGGELFF. Written as DNA, the CDR3 is TGTGCCATCAGTGAGGGGCTAGCGGGGGCCCACGGCGGGGAGCTGTTTTTT.

This clone was detected a few times. The CDR3, as DNA: TGTGCCAGCAGCGTAGCAGGGAACACTGAAGCTTTCTTT. Amino acid sequence: CASSVAGNTEAFF. The V call is TRBV9, the J call TRBJ1-1, with no clear D. V was pared by 0 bases and J by 1 base, with 4 bases between. CDR3 length: 13 residues. The germline gives CDR1 SGDLS, CDR2 YYNGEE.

The chain links TRBV4-1 to TRBJ2-7; 8 positions agree with TRBD1. V shed 0 bases, J shed 3 bases, and the junction held 13 bases outside the gene matches. Looked up from germline, CDR1 is MGHRA and CDR2 is YSYEKL. The CDR3 length is 18 residues. The CDR3 sequence is CASSQDRGSRTGIYEQYF. The CDR3 DNA follows: TGCGCCAGCAGCCAAGATCGGGGGTCGAGGACAGGGATCTACGAGCAGTACTTC.

The rearrangement joins TRBV29-1 to TRBJ2-1, with unresolved D. Germline V gene data show CDR1 as SQVTM and CDR2 as ANQGSEA. V dropped 6 bases and J dropped 9 bases, with 9 bases sitting between them. The CDR3 is made up of 10 amino acids. The CDR3 DNA is TGCAGCGTCTTAGTTGTTGAGCAGTTCTTC. Translated, it gives CSVLVVEQFF.

V gene TRBV9 combines with J gene TRBJ2-2; D possibly uses TRBD1 or TRBD2 (6 bases each). The V gene's germline CDR1 is SGDLS and CDR2 YYNGEE. There are 13 residues in the CDR3. V was clipped by 3 bases and J by 8 bases, with 11 bases between them. The CDR3 DNA reads TGTGCCAGCAGCGGATGGGGGGCAGGGGAGCTGTTTTTT. It yields the protein CASSGWGAGELFF.

The chain carries TRBV28 and TRBJ2-1; 15 bases align to TRBD2. The CDR3 has 20 amino acids. Germline V gene sequence: CDR1 MDHEN, CDR2 SYDVKM. With V trimmed by 3 bases and J by 2 bases, 11 bases remained unmatched. CDR3 coding DNA: TGTGCCAGCAGTTTCGTAGGGGGGGGACTAGCGGGAGGCCCCTACAATGAGCAGTTCTTC. Translating it yields CASSFVGGGLAGGPYNEQFF.

CDR3 in DNA: TGTGCCACCGCCCGGGACCAAGAGACCCAGTACTTC. Protein product: CATARDQETQYF. The chain is built from TRBV24-1 and TRBJ2-5; no definite D call. Between the trimmed V and J ends, which lost 9 bases and 0 bases, there was a span of 7 bases. The CDR3 is 12 amino acids. Germline lookup yields CDR1 KGHDR and CDR2 SFDVKD.

This clone has a single count. This chain uses TRBV5-4 with TRBJ1-3; unclear D gene. V was shortened by 3 bases and J by 4 bases, with 17 bases between the two germline ends. Germline CDR1 is SGHNT and CDR2 is YYREEE (reference sequence). CDR3 length equals 16 residues. In nucleotides, the CDR3 is TGTGCCAGCAGCTCCTTTCTATCGACCGAGGGAAACACCATATATTTT. It yields the protein CASSSFLSTEGNTIYF.

The chain couples TRBV28 to TRBJ1-5, with D possibly being TRBD1 (5 bases). CDR1 and CDR2 from the germline V gene are MDHEN and SYDVKM. The CDR3 consists of 15 residues. Trimming cost V 6 bases and J 10 bases, with 22 bases left between them. DNA of the CDR3: TGTGCCAGCAGATTCTTTGGTGAGACAGCATCCCCCCAGCATTTT. As protein: CASRFFGETASPQHF.

This clone was detected only once. The CDR3 DNA reads TGTGCCAGCAGCGTAGGTATGACGGCAATGAACACTGAAGCTTTCTTT. Its protein is CASSVGMTAMNTEAFF. The gene calls are TRBV9 and TRBJ1-1, with no clear D. Trimming took 0 bases from V and 0 from J, leaving 12 bases between them. CDR3 length: 16 residues. The germline CDR1 and CDR2 sequences are SGDLS and YYNGEE.

The chain recombines TRBV12-5 with TRBJ1-1; D gene unclear. Trimming took off 1 base at V and 3 bases at J, with 9 bases between the two ends. CDR1 and CDR2 from the germline V gene are LGHNT and FRNRAP. CDR3 length equals 14 residues. CDR3 sequence: CASGLANRDTEAFF. CDR3 nucleotides: TGTGCTAGTGGTTTGGCGAATCGGGACACTGAAGCTTTCTTT.

A note on this clone: One end of the junction varies from germline; a read error may be responsible. This chain connects TRBV7-2 to TRBJ2-1, with a possible D match to TRBD2 (5 bases). The length of the CDR3 is 15 residues. Germline lookup yields CDR1 SGHTA and CDR2 FQGNSA. CDR3 residues: CASSLGGLAYSEQFF. CDR3 nucleotide sequence: TGTGCCAGCAGCTTAGGAGGTCTAGCCTACAGTGAGCAGTTCTTC.

V is TRBV27 and J is TRBJ1-1, with D hard to call. Trimming removed 7 bases at V and 2 bases at J, with 14 bases between. Looked up from germline, CDR1 is MNHEY and CDR2 is SMNVEV (reference sequence). The CDR3 spans 14 residues. The CDR3 nucleotides are TGTGCCAGCAATACAATCCACCGAAACACTGAAGCTTTCTTT. This translates into CASNTIHRNTEAFF.

This clone was counted ten times or more. V is TRBV5-4 and J is TRBJ1-1; possibly TRBD1 for D (6 bases). The ends were cut back, 2 bases at V and 5 bases at J, with 10 bases in the middle. Germline V gene sequence: CDR1 SGHNT, CDR2 YYREEE (reference sequence). The CDR3 has 13 residues. Here the CDR3 reads CASSFWQGTEAFF. CDR3 sequence (DNA): TGTGCCAGCAGCTTTTGGCAGGGGACTGAAGCTTTCTTT.

The rearrangement joins TRBV28 to TRBJ1-2; TRBD1 is a possible D gene (5 bases). The CDR3 is 15 amino acids. V was shortened by 2 bases and J by 4 bases, with 14 bases between the two germline ends. Germline CDR1 is MDHEN and CDR2 is SYDVKM. The CDR3 is CASSLVGPGGYGYTF. The CDR3 nucleotides are TGTGCCAGCAGTTTAGTCGGACCGGGGGGCTATGGCTACACCTTC.

This clone has just a few counts. This chain links TRBV6-2 or TRBV6-3 with TRBJ2-7, with unresolved D. Germline V gene sequence: CDR1 MNHEY, CDR2 SVGEGT. The CDR3 consists of 16 residues. V lost 2 bases and J 0 bases, leaving 14 bases between the germline ends. The CDR3 DNA is TGTGCCAGCAGTTACAGGTCAGCCCGAAGCTCCTACGAGCAGTACTTC. This translates into CASSYRSARSSYEQYF.

This chain uses TRBV28 with TRBJ2-5; D tentatively fits TRBD1 or TRBD2 (5 bases each). CDR3 length equals 14 residues. Per germline, CDR1 MDHEN and CDR2 SYDVKM. V was pared by 3 bases and J by 4 bases, with 12 bases between. The CDR3 nucleotides are TGTGCCAGCAGTTTTACTGGGGGTCGAGAGACCCAGTACTTC. Its protein product is CASSFTGGRETQYF.

The count of this clone is one. The chain couples TRBV7-2 to TRBJ1-2; D unresolved. V dropped 0 bases and J dropped 4 bases, with 3 bases sitting between them. The germline gives CDR1 SGHTA, CDR2 FQGNSA. CDR3 length equals 12 residues. The CDR3 region is CASSLASYGYTF. CDR3 in DNA: TGTGCCAGCAGCTTAGCCTCCTATGGCTACACCTTC.